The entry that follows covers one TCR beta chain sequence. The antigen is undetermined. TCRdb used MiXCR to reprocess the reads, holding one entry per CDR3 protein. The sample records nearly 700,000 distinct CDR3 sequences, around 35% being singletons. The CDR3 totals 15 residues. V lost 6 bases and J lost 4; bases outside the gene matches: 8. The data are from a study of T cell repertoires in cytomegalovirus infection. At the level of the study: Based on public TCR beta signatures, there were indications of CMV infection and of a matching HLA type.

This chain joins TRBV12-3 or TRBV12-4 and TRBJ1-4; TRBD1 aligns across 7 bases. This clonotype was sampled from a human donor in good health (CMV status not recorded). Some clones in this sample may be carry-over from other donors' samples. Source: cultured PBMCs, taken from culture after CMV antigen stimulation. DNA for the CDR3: TGTGCCAGCAGCCCAGGGGGGACCCTTAATGAAAAACTGTTTTTT. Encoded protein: CASSPGGTLNEKLFF.